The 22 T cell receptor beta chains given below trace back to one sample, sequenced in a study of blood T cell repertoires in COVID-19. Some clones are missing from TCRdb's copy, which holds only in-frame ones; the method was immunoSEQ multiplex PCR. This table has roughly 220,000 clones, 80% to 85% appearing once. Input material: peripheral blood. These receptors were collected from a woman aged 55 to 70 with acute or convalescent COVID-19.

This CDR3 reads CASSPETGVAGYTF. The DNA for the CDR3 is TGTGCCAGCAGCCCAGAAACAGGGGTTGCTGGCTACACCTTC. This sequence joins TRBV7-9 and TRBJ1-2, with 7 bases aligning to TRBD1. V shed 5 bases, J shed 7 bases, and the junction held 10 bases outside the gene matches. The CDR3 covers 14 residues. Germline V CDR1 and CDR2: SEHNR, FQNEAQ (reference sequence).

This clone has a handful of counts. CDR3 sequence reads: CASSQGAMSGTEAFF. Here the CDR3 DNA reads TGCGCCAGCAGTCAGGGGGCCATGAGCGGGACTGAAGCTTTCTTT. The chain combines TRBV5-1 with TRBJ1-1, with 8 bases aligning to TRBD1. This CDR3 contains 15 residues. Trimming took 5 bases from V and 5 from J; bases not matched to a gene: 11. CDR1 SGHRS and CDR2 YFSETQ come from the germline V gene.

For the CDR3, the DNA is TGTGCCAGCAGCCCTGACCGGGACAGGGGATACAATGAGCAGTTCTTC. This encodes CASSPDRDRGYNEQFF. J is TRBJ2-1 and V is TRBV11-2, with 10 positions matching TRBD1. V lost 5 bases, J lost 4 bases, and 8 bases stayed unmatched. Germline CDR1 is SGHAT and CDR2 is FQNNGV. This CDR3 is 16 amino acids long.

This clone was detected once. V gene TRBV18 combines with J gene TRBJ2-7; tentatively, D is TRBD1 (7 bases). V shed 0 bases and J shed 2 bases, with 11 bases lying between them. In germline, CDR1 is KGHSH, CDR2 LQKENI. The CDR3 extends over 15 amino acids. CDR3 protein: CASSPPEGAAYEQYF. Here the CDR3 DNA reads TGTGCCAGCTCACCACCGGAGGGGGCCGCCTACGAGCAGTACTTC.

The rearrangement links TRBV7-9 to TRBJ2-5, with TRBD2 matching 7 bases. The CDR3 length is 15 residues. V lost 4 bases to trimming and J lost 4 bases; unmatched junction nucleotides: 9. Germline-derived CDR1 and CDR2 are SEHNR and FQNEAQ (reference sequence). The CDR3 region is CASSYRGGGGETQYF. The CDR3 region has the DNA TGTGCCAGCAGCTATCGGGGCGGGGGAGGAGAGACCCAGTACTTC.

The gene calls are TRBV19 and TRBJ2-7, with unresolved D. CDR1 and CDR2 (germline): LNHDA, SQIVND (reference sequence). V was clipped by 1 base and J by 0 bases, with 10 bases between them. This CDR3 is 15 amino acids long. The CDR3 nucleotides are TGTGCCAGTAGTATAGGAAGTGGTAGCTCCTACGAGCAGTACTTC. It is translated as CASSIGSGSSYEQYF.

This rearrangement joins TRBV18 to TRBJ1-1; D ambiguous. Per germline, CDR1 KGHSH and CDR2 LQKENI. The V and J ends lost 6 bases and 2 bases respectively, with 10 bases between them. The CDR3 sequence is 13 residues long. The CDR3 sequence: CASSQGDNTEAFF. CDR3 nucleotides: TGTGCCAGCTCCCAAGGAGATAACACTGAAGCTTTCTTT. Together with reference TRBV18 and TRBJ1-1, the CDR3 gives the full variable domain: NAGVMQNPRHLVRRRGQEARLRCSPMKGHSHVYWYRQLPEEGLKFMVYLQKENIIDESGMPKERFSAEFPKEGPSILRIQQVVRGDSAAYFCASSQGDNTEAFFGQGTRLTVV.

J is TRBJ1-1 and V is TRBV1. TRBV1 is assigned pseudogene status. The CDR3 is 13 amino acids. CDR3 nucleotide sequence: TGCACCAGCAGCCCTAGGTCTGCTACTGAAGCTTTCTTT. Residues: CTSSPRSATEAFF.

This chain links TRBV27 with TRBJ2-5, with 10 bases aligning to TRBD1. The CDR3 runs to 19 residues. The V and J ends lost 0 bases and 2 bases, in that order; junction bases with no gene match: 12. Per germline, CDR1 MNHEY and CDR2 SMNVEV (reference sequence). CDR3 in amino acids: CASSLSSLLGQGRQETQYF. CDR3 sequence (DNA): TGTGCCAGCAGTTTATCGAGCCTTTTGGGACAGGGGCGGCAAGAGACCCAGTACTTC.

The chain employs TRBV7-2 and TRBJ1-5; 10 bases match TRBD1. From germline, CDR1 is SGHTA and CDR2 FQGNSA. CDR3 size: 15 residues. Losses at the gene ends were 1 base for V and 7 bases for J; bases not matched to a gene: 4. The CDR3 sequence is CASSLGQGAGQPQHF. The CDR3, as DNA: TGTGCCAGCAGCTTAGGACAGGGGGCAGGGCAGCCCCAGCATTTT. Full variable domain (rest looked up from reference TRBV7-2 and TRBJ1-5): GAGVSQSPSNKVTEKGKDVELRCDPISGHTALYWYRQSLGQGLEFLIYFQGNSAPDKSGLPSDRFSAERTGGSVSTLTIQRTQQEDSAVYLCASSLGQGAGQPQHFGDGTRLSIL.

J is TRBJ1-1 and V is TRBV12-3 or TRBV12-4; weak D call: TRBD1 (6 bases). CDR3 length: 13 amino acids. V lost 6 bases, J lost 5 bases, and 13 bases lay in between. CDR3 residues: CASRTRGGTEAFF. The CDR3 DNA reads TGTGCCAGCAGGACAAGAGGGGGAACTGAAGCTTTCTTT.

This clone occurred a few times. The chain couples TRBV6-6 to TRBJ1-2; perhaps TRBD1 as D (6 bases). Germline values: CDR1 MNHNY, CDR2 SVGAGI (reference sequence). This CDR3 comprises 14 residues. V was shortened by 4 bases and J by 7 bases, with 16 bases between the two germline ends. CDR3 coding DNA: TGTGCCAGCAGTTTTGGGGGCGGCCTCGGTGGCTACACCTTC. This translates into CASSFGGGLGGYTF.

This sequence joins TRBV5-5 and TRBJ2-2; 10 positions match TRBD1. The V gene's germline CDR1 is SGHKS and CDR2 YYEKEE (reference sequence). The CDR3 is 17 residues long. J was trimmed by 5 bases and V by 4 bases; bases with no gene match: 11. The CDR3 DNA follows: TGTGCCAGCAGCCGGGAGGGACAGGGGTTAAGGACCGGGGAGCTGTTTTTT. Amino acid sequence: CASSREGQGLRTGELFF.

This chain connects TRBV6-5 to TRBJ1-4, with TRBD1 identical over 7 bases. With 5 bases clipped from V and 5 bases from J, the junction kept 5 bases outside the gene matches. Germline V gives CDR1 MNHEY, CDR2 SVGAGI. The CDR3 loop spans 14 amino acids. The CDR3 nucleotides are TGTGCCAGCAGTCGACAGGGTCAGAATGAAAAACTGTTTTTT. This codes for CASSRQGQNEKLFF.

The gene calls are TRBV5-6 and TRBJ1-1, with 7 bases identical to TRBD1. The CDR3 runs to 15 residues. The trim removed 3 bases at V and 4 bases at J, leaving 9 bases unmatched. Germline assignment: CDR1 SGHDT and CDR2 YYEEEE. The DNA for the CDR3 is TGTGCCAGCAGCTCGAGGGACAGCTGGGGCACTGAAGCTTTCTTT. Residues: CASSSRDSWGTEAFF.

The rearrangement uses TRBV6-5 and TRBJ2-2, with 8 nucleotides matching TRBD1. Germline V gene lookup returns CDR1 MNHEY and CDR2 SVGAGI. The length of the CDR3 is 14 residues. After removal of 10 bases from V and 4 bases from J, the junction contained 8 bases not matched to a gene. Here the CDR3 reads CATRGDRSTGELFF. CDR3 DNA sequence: TGTGCCACCCGAGGGGACAGGTCCACCGGGGAGCTGTTTTTT.

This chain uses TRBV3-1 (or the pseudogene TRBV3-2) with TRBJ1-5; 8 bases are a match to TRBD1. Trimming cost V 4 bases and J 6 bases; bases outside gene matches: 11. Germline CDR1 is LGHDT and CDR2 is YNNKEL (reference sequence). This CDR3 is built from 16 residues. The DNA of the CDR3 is TGTGCCAGCAGCCTAACCTACGGACAGGGAGCTCAGCCCCAGCATTTT. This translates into CASSLTYGQGAQPQHF.

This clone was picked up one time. As DNA, the CDR3 is TGTGCCAGCAGTTTGAGGGACTACTATGGCTACACCTTC. It translates to CASSLRDYYGYTF. This chain links TRBV12-3 or TRBV12-4 with TRBJ1-2, with D tentatively TRBD1 (5 bases). V gave up 3 bases and J gave up 3 bases, with 8 bases separating them. The CDR3 loop spans 13 amino acids.

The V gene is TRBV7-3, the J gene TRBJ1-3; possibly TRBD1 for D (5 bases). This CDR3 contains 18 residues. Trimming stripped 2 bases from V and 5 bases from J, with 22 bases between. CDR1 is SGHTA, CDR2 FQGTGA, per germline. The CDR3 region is CASSLGWKRGRERNTIYF. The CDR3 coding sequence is TGTGCCAGCAGCTTAGGTTGGAAGCGGGGGAGAGAACGAAACACCATATATTTT.

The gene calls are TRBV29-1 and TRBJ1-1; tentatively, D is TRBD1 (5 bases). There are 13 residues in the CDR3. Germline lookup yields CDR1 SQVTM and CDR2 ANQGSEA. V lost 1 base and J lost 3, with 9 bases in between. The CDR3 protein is CSVEGARDTEAFF. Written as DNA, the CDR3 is TGCAGCGTTGAAGGGGCCAGGGACACTGAAGCTTTCTTT.

CDR3 sequence reads: CASSQETQGNSPLHF. The DNA for the CDR3 is TGTGCCAGCAGCCAAGAGACACAGGGAAATTCACCCCTCCACTTT. The chain combines TRBV3-1 (or the pseudogene TRBV3-2) with TRBJ1-6, with D possibly being TRBD1 (6 bases). CDR1 LGHDT and CDR2 YNNKEL come from the germline V gene (reference sequence). V was cut by 0 bases and J by 7 bases, with 10 bases left in between. The CDR3 extends over 15 amino acids.

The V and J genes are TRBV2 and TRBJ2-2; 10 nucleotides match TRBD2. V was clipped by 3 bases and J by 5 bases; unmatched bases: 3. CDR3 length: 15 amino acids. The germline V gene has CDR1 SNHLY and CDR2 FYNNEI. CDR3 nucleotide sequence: TGTGCCAGCAGTGAGCTAGCGGGGGTTACCGGGGAGCTGTTTTTT. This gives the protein CASSELAGVTGELFF.